The 30 T cell receptor beta chains given below trace back to one sample, sequenced in a study of cytomegalovirus exposure and HLA in healthy donors (dated by TCRdb to about 2017). The library was obtained by the immunoSEQ multiplex PCR assay. The multiplex PCR relied on a mix of 60 forward primers for TCR Vbeta segments and 13 reverse primers for TCR Jbeta segments. Not all clones reach the TCRdb copy of this immuneACCESS table, which keeps in-frame sequences only. Checked studies attribute under half of the gap to unresolved V genes and leave the rest unexplained. In all, the sample holds fewer than 95,000 clones, and over 60% of those were seen once. The ten largest clones represent 20% to 25% of the sample. Sequenced: PBMCs. The receptor source for this set is a woman between 50 and 59 years old in good health and CMV-seropositive.

The chain joins TRBV7-2 to TRBJ2-3; 16 nucleotides agree with TRBD2. This CDR3 is 19 amino acids long. Trimming removed 1 base from V and 6 bases from J; junction bases left unmatched: 10. Germline V CDR1 and CDR2: SGHTA, FQGNSA. CDR3 sequence: CASSLVGGLAGGPEDTQYF. CDR3 nucleotides: TGTGCCAGCAGCTTAGTAGGGGGACTAGCGGGGGGGCCTGAGGATACGCAGTATTTT.

The CDR3 DNA is TGTGCCAGCAGGAAAGTACCGGGACACACTACAACAGATACGCAGTATTTT. It yields the protein CASRKVPGHTTTDTQYF. This sequence joins TRBV2 and TRBJ2-3; maybe TRBD1 (6 bases). CDR1 is SNHLY, CDR2 FYNNEI, per germline. The CDR3 totals 17 residues. V was clipped by 6 bases and J by 3 bases, with 22 bases between them. Using reference TRBV2 and TRBJ2-3 for the parts outside the CDR3, the full variable domain is EPEVTQTPSHQVTQMGQEVILRCVPISNHLYFYWYRQILGQKVEFLVSFYNNEISEKSEIFDDQFSVERPDGSNFTLKIRSTKLEDSAMYFCASRKVPGHTTTDTQYFGPGTRLTVL.

V and J are TRBV5-1 and TRBJ1-4; 8 positions agree with TRBD1. Trimming removed 2 bases from V and 7 bases from J; junction bases left unmatched: 4. This CDR3 is built from 14 residues. Germline-derived CDR1 and CDR2 are SGHRS and YFSETQ. CDR3 coding DNA: TGCGCCAGCAGCTTCGCGACAGGGGCTGAAAAACTGTTTTTT. Protein sequence: CASSFATGAEKLFF. Complete variable domain (other parts from reference TRBV5-1 and TRBJ1-4): KAGVTQTPRYLIKTRGQQVTLSCSPISGHRSVSWYQQTPGQGLQFLFEYFSETQRNKGNFPGRFSGRQFSNSRSEMNVSTLELGDSALYLCASSFATGAEKLFFGSGTQLSVL.

A word on this clone: Sequence at one end of the junction differs from germline and may be a read error. This chain links TRBV4-2 with TRBJ2-3; 9 bases align to TRBD2. Germline CDR1 and CDR2: LGHNA and YNFKEQ. CDR3 length: 16 residues. The CDR3 sequence: CASSQGPGLAVDTQYF. CDR3 coding DNA: TGTGCCAGCAGTCAAGGACCGGGACTAGCTGTAGATACGCAGTATTTT.

V is TRBV7-9 and J is TRBJ2-5; D call uncertain. CDR1 and CDR2 from the germline V gene are SEHNR and FQNEAQ (reference sequence). This CDR3 has 16 amino acids. Between the trimmed V and J ends, which lost 1 base and 2 bases, there was a span of 14 bases. DNA for the CDR3: TGTGCCAGCAGCTTAGTTTTGGCCAGAAGTCAAGAGACCCAGTACTTC. The encoded protein is CASSLVLARSQETQYF.

This clone was seen once. The chain recombines TRBV29-1 with TRBJ1-1; TRBD1 might be the D (5 bases). This CDR3 contains 13 residues. Trimming took 5 bases from V and 6 from J, leaving 16 bases between them. Germline V lookup: CDR1 SQVTM, CDR2 ANQGSEA. CDR3 in DNA: TGCAGCGTTATCGGAGGGGCGTGGGCTGAAGCTTTCTTT. Its translation is CSVIGGAWAEAFF.

This chain uses TRBV6-1 with TRBJ1-5, with TRBD1 matching over 7 bases. Trimming cost V 6 bases and J 4 bases; bases outside gene matches: 9. Per germline, CDR1 MNHNS and CDR2 SASEGT. The CDR3 consists of 15 residues. CDR3 loop: CASSDRQGGNQPQHF. In nucleotides, the CDR3 is TGTGCCAGCAGCGATCGACAGGGCGGAAATCAGCCCCAGCATTTT.

The chain carries TRBV6-1 and TRBJ2-7, with unresolved D. CDR3 length: 15 amino acids. Deletions cut 5 bases from V and 0 bases from J, with 14 bases between. Germline V gene lookup returns CDR1 MNHNS and CDR2 SASEGT. This CDR3 reads CASSSEDPSSYEQYF. For the CDR3, the DNA is TGTGCCAGCAGTAGTGAAGATCCCAGCTCCTACGAGCAGTACTTC.

This chain uses TRBV7-2 with TRBJ2-5; D possibly corresponds to TRBD1 (5 bases). This CDR3 is 16 amino acids long. Germline values: CDR1 SGHTA, CDR2 FQGNSA. The V end lost 0 bases, the J end lost 1 base, and 12 bases lay between the germline ends. The CDR3 nucleotides read TGTGCCAGCAGCTTAGCCGCGACAGCAGGCCAAGAGACCCAGTACTTC. This translates into CASSLAATAGQETQYF.

This clone has just a few counts. V is TRBV4-3 and J is TRBJ1-1, with TRBD1 as a possible D gene (6 bases). Germline V gives CDR1 LGHNA, CDR2 YSLEER. V dropped 1 base and J dropped 4 bases, with 13 bases sitting between them. The CDR3 is made up of 15 amino acids. CDR3 in amino acids: CASSQVNRDGTEAFF. The DNA of the CDR3 is TGCGCCAGCAGCCAAGTAAACAGGGACGGCACTGAAGCTTTCTTT.

The chain employs TRBV11-2 and TRBJ1-2; possible D gene TRBD1, 6 bases. The CDR3 has 15 amino acids. Trimming left V 4 bases short and J 1 base short, with 13 bases between. Per germline, CDR1 SGHAT and CDR2 FQNNGV. CDR3 DNA sequence: TGTGCCAGCAGCTCCCTACAGGGAATTAACTATGGCTACACCTTC. Its protein is CASSSLQGINYGYTF.

The chain is built from TRBV6-6 and TRBJ2-1; 10 nucleotides match TRBD2. Germline values: CDR1 MNHNY, CDR2 SVGAGI (reference sequence). The CDR3 sequence is 15 residues long. Trimming cost V 5 bases and J 4 bases; bases outside gene matches: 5. DNA of the CDR3: TGTGCCAGCAGTCAAACTAGCGGGGTGTACAATGAGCAGTTCTTC. This translates into CASSQTSGVYNEQFF.

The genes are TRBV6-1 and TRBJ2-7; possibly TRBD2 for D (5 bases). Germline CDR1 reads MNHNS; CDR2 reads SASEGT. Trimming removed 2 bases at V and 5 bases at J, with 13 bases between. CDR3 length: 14 residues. CDR3: CASSEIRGRDEQYF. CDR3 nucleotide sequence: TGTGCCAGCAGTGAAATTCGGGGAAGGGACGAGCAGTACTTC.

V gene TRBV7-8 combines with J gene TRBJ2-3, with 8 bases matching TRBD2. V was clipped by 0 bases and J by 1 base; unmatched bases: 6. Looked up from germline, CDR1 is SGHVS and CDR2 is FQNEAQ. The CDR3 covers 17 residues. CDR3 in amino acids: CASSLASQRGRTDTQYF. CDR3 nucleotide sequence: TGTGCCAGCAGCTTAGCGTCCCAGCGGGGGCGCACAGATACGCAGTATTTT.

Within the sample, this clone is large. The same CDR3 also results from other DNA sequences found in this sample. The chain is built from TRBV27 and TRBJ1-1, with TRBD1 identical over 7 bases. V shed 2 bases, J shed 8 bases, and the junction held 5 bases outside the gene matches. Germline V CDR1 and CDR2: MNHEY, SMNVEV (reference sequence). The CDR3 is 13 residues long. For the CDR3, the DNA is TGTGCCAGCAGTTTAAATCCGGGACAGGAAGCTTTCTTT. Protein sequence: CASSLNPGQEAFF.

The genes are TRBV6-5 and TRBJ1-3; D is unresolved. Germline loops: CDR1 MNHEY, CDR2 SVGAGI. Deletions cut 8 bases from V and 5 bases from J, with 10 bases between. CDR3 size: 12 residues. The CDR3 loop is CASGENRNTIYF. As DNA, the CDR3 is TGTGCCAGCGGAGAAAATCGAAACACCATATATTTT.

This rearrangement joins TRBV5-5 to TRBJ1-2; TRBD1 matches 7 bases. Germline V CDR1 and CDR2: SGHKS, YYEKEE (reference sequence). The CDR3 runs to 17 residues. With 1 base clipped from V and 2 bases from J, the junction kept 11 bases outside the gene matches. The CDR3 is CASSLNLRDSENYGYTF. The CDR3 bases are TGTGCCAGCAGCTTGAACCTCCGGGACAGTGAGAACTATGGCTACACCTTC.

The chain is built from TRBV15 and TRBJ1-4; D perhaps matches TRBD1 (6 bases). The germline V gene has CDR1 LNHNV and CDR2 YYDKDF (reference sequence). The V end lost 2 bases, the J end lost 8 bases, and 12 bases lay between the germline ends. CDR3 length: 14 residues. The CDR3 DNA reads as TGTGCCACCAGCAGAAACAGGGTATGGGAAAAACTGTTTTTT. Residues: CATSRNRVWEKLFF.

This clone occurred a few times. This sequence joins TRBV11-3 and TRBJ1-1; the D is unclear. Trimming stripped 0 bases from V and 7 bases from J, with 9 bases between. Germline V gene data show CDR1 as SGHNT and CDR2 as YENEEA. The CDR3 is 13 residues long. CDR3 sequence reads: CASSLDGRSEAFF. The CDR3 DNA reads TGTGCCAGCAGCTTAGATGGGAGGAGTGAAGCTTTCTTT.

As regards this clone: At one of its ends the junction is not consistent with the germline gene, which may arise from a read error. The chain is built from TRBV7-2 and TRBJ2-5; D perhaps matches TRBD2 (6 bases). Germline assignment: CDR1 SGHTA and CDR2 FQGNSA. CDR3 length equals 13 residues. This CDR3 reads CASSFSFRETQHF. DNA of the CDR3: TGTGCCAGCAGCTTTTCCTTTCGGGAGACCCAGCACTTC.

The DNA of the CDR3 is TGTGCCTGGAGTGGTCCCCTAGGGGATTCACCCCTCCACTTT. The encoded protein is CAWSGPLGDSPLHF. The chain couples TRBV30 to TRBJ1-6; D perhaps matches TRBD1 (5 bases). Looked up from germline, CDR1 is GTSNPN and CDR2 is SVGIG (reference sequence). With 1 base removed from V and 8 bases from J, the gap between germline ends came to 12 bases. CDR3 length: 14 residues.

This clone was seen a handful of times. The chain's CDR3 is CASSRSIRGGSTDTQYF. CDR3 DNA sequence: TGTGCCAGCAGTCGGAGTATCAGGGGAGGGAGCACAGATACGCAGTATTTT. This chain links TRBV2 with TRBJ2-3, with D perhaps matching TRBD2 (7 bases). The germline V and J ends were trimmed by 5 bases and 0 bases, with 18 bases remaining between them. Germline V gives CDR1 SNHLY, CDR2 FYNNEI. This CDR3 region has 17 residues.

This clone showed up just a few times. The chain recombines TRBV2 with TRBJ2-1, with D possibly matching TRBD1 (6 bases). Trimming cost V 3 bases and J 2 bases, with 17 bases left between them. Germline CDR1 reads SNHLY; CDR2 reads FYNNEI. The CDR3 consists of 17 residues. Here the CDR3 reads CASSDGGRDLTYNEQFF. The CDR3 coding sequence is TGTGCCAGCAGTGATGGGGGCCGGGATCTAACCTACAATGAGCAGTTCTTC.

This sequence joins TRBV6-6 and TRBJ1-5; D is unclear. This CDR3 comprises 14 residues. Trimming pared 6 bases from V and 8 bases from J, leaving 17 bases between. CDR1 and CDR2 (germline): MNHNY, SVGAGI (reference sequence). The CDR3 bases are TGTGCCAGCAGGAGGGTGTTCGCCGGAGAGCCCCAGCATTTT. Its translation: CASRRVFAGEPQHF.

This clone was counted only a few times. This chain joins TRBV21-1 and TRBJ1-1; the DNA was not compared with TRBD1, the D call given in the table. TRBV21-1 is classified as a pseudogene. CDR3 length: 17 residues. The CDR3 coding sequence is TGTGCCAGCAGCATTAAAGGGGGACAGACCTTGAACACTGAAGCTTTCTTT. Its translation is CASSIKGGQTLNTEAFF.

This sequence joins TRBV9 and TRBJ1-1; D might be TRBD1 (5 bases). The V and J ends lost 0 bases and 4 bases respectively, with 13 bases between them. The length of the CDR3 is 15 residues. CDR1 SGDLS and CDR2 YYNGEE come from the germline V gene. CDR3 protein: CASSVAVTGATEAFF. DNA of the CDR3: TGTGCCAGCAGCGTAGCTGTAACAGGAGCCACTGAAGCTTTCTTT.

The V gene is TRBV28, the J gene TRBJ1-5; D perhaps matches TRBD1 (5 bases). From germline, CDR1 is MDHEN and CDR2 SYDVKM. V lost 6 bases and J 6 bases, leaving 15 bases between the germline ends. This CDR3 region has 14 residues. The CDR3, as DNA: TGTGCCAGCAGGGGGGGAGGGAATGTTCAGCCCCAGCATTTT. It specifies CASRGGGNVQPQHF. Full variable domain (missing parts from reference TRBV28 and TRBJ1-5): DVKVTQSSRYLVKRTGEKVFLECVQDMDHENMFWYRQDPGLGLRLIYFSYDVKMKEKGDIPEGYSVSREKKERFSLILESASTNQTSMYLCASRGGGNVQPQHFGDGTRLSIL.

V is TRBV5-1 and J is TRBJ2-3; 7 bases are shared with TRBD1. This CDR3 is 14 amino acids long. V lost 4 bases to trimming and J lost 2 bases; unmatched junction nucleotides: 4. Per germline, CDR1 SGHRS and CDR2 YFSETQ. CDR3: CASSLGQNTDTQYF. CDR3 bases: TGCGCCAGCAGCCTGGGACAGAACACAGATACGCAGTATTTT.

This clone came up a few times. V and J are TRBV19 and TRBJ1-1; D is perhaps TRBD1 (6 bases). The germline gives CDR1 LNHDA, CDR2 SQIVND (reference sequence). The V gene lost 2 bases and the J gene lost 0 bases, with 13 bases spanning the gap. CDR3 length: 16 amino acids. In nucleotides, the CDR3 is TGTGCCAGTAGTATACTCACAGGGACCATGAACACTGAAGCTTTCTTT. Its translation is CASSILTGTMNTEAFF.

The chain is built from TRBV6-5 and TRBJ1-1, with D tentatively TRBD1 (5 bases). Trimming took off 4 bases at V and 5 bases at J, with 20 bases between the two ends. The length of the CDR3 is 16 residues. From germline, CDR1 is MNHEY and CDR2 SVGAGI. CDR3 in DNA: TGTGCCAGCAGTTCAAACCCCAACGGCCGGGGGACTGAAGCTTTCTTT. It is translated as CASSSNPNGRGTEAFF.